Below, 30 T cell receptor beta chains from the same sample are listed, as sequenced in a study of blood T cell repertoires in COVID-19. The method was immunoSEQ multiplex PCR; TCRdb's version includes in-frame clones alone and lacks a portion of them. The sample comprises approximately 46,000 clones, 86% of which are singletons, and over 12% rests with the top ten. The sample was peripheral blood. The source is a human donor in a cohort sampled during active COVID-19.

The chain joins TRBV5-1 to TRBJ2-7; maybe TRBD1 (6 bases). Trimming left V 4 bases short and J 0 bases short, with 11 bases between. The CDR3 runs 14 residues. The V gene's germline CDR1 is SGHRS and CDR2 YFSETQ. CDR3 sequence: CASSTGHHSYEQYF. The CDR3 DNA reads TGCGCCAGCAGCACGGGACATCACTCCTACGAGCAGTACTTC.

This sequence joins TRBV27 and TRBJ1-1; TRBD1 might be the D (5 bases). This CDR3 has 15 amino acids. Trimming took off 3 bases at V and 1 base at J, with 12 bases between the two ends. Germline CDR1 MNHEY, CDR2 SMNVEV (reference sequence). The CDR3 DNA follows: TGTGCCAGCAGTTTTGGGGAGGGGCAGAACACTGAAGCTTTCTTT. Translation gives CASSFGEGQNTEAFF.

This sequence joins TRBV2 and TRBJ2-3, with 8 positions matching TRBD2. This CDR3 has 16 residues. Per germline, CDR1 SNHLY and CDR2 FYNNEI. The V and J ends lost 5 bases and 3 bases, in that order; junction bases with no gene match: 10. The CDR3 is CASSPGSGSGTDTQYF. DNA for the CDR3: TGTGCCAGCAGTCCCGGAAGCGGGAGCGGGACAGATACGCAGTATTTT.

This rearrangement joins TRBV6-6 to TRBJ2-3; a weak D match, TRBD1 (6 bases). V was trimmed by 8 bases and J by 1 base, leaving 19 bases between them. This CDR3 contains 16 residues. Germline CDR1 reads MNHNY; CDR2 reads SVGAGI (reference sequence). The CDR3 region is CASAGDQYFRTDTQYF. The CDR3 coding sequence is TGTGCCAGCGCAGGGGACCAATATTTTCGCACAGATACGCAGTATTTT.

The chain joins TRBV6-4 to TRBJ2-3; 8 bases are shared with TRBD2. Germline V CDR1 and CDR2: MRHNA, SNTAGT. Unmatched junction bases numbered 8, after V lost 5 bases and J lost 4 bases. This CDR3 is built from 15 residues. The CDR3 nucleotides are TGTGCCAGCAGTATAGCGGGAAGTCGTCCAGATACGCAGTATTTT. As protein: CASSIAGSRPDTQYF.

This chain uses TRBV5-6 with TRBJ1-5, with 9 bases identical to TRBD1. Per germline, CDR1 SGHDT and CDR2 YYEEEE. This CDR3 region has 15 residues. J lost 3 bases, V lost 2 bases, and 3 bases had no gene match. Here the CDR3 reads CASSLGDRDNQPQHF. The CDR3 region has the DNA TGTGCCAGCAGCTTAGGGGACAGGGACAATCAGCCCCAGCATTTT.

This chain uses TRBV5-1 with TRBJ2-7; the match to TRBD2 covers 11 bases. Trimming at V came to 0 bases and at J to 6 bases, leaving 8 bases not matched to a gene. Per germline, CDR1 SGHRS and CDR2 YFSETQ. The CDR3 consists of 16 residues. This CDR3 is CASSLVLAGGRVEQYF. DNA of the CDR3: TGCGCCAGCAGCTTGGTCCTAGCGGGAGGAAGGGTCGAGCAGTACTTC.

The rearrangement links TRBV3-1 (or the pseudogene TRBV3-2) to TRBJ1-3, with unresolved D. V was shortened by 0 bases and J by 0 bases, with 9 bases between the two germline ends. This CDR3 comprises 16 residues. Germline CDR1 is LGHDT and CDR2 is YNNKEL (reference sequence). The CDR3 loop reads CASSQDHSGSGNTIYF. CDR3 coding DNA: TGTGCCAGCAGCCAAGACCACAGCGGCTCTGGAAACACCATATATTTT.

The rearrangement joins TRBV5-4 to TRBJ2-2; 9 bases fit TRBD2. The V and J ends lost 1 base and 7 bases, in that order; junction bases with no gene match: 5. Germline CDR1 reads SGHNT; CDR2 reads YYREEE (reference sequence). The CDR3 extends over 15 amino acids. CDR3 sequence: CASSLQREAGGELFF. Here the CDR3 DNA reads TGTGCCAGCAGCTTGCAGCGGGAGGCGGGCGGGGAGCTGTTTTTT.

The V and J genes are TRBV3-1 (or the pseudogene TRBV3-2) and TRBJ2-1; a weak D match, TRBD2 (6 bases). Germline assignment: CDR1 LGHDT and CDR2 YNNKEL (reference sequence). The CDR3 contains 15 residues. The V gene lost 0 bases and the J gene lost 6 bases, with 12 bases spanning the gap. Here the CDR3 reads CASSQDLEGRNEQFF. For the CDR3, the DNA is TGTGCCAGCAGCCAAGATCTGGAGGGCCGCAATGAGCAGTTCTTC.

The chain employs TRBV6-5 and TRBJ1-2; no clear D gene. The ends were cut back, 6 bases at V and 8 bases at J, with 10 bases in the middle. Germline loops: CDR1 MNHEY, CDR2 SVGAGI. This CDR3 contains 11 residues. CDR3 in amino acids: CASSDIRGYTF. CDR3 in DNA: TGTGCCAGCAGCGACATAAGAGGCTACACCTTC.

This chain joins TRBV11-2 and TRBJ2-7; D might be TRBD2 (6 bases). Germline V lookup: CDR1 SGHAT, CDR2 FQNNGV. The V end was cut by 4 bases, the J end by 6 bases, with 13 bases between. This CDR3 is 13 amino acids long. CDR3 coding DNA: TGTGCCAGCAGCTCATTCCAGGGAGGCGAGCAGTACTTC. This translates into CASSSFQGGEQYF.

This clone showed up just once. This chain connects TRBV5-1 to TRBJ1-1, with 7 bases identical to TRBD1. The CDR3 is 15 residues long. The junction had 6 bases not matched to a gene; V was cut back by 4 bases and J by 0 bases. The germline gives CDR1 SGHRS, CDR2 YFSETQ. The CDR3 region is CASSPGQALNTEAFF. The CDR3 DNA reads as TGCGCCAGCAGCCCCGGACAGGCGCTGAACACTGAAGCTTTCTTT. Complete variable domain (other parts from reference TRBV5-1 and TRBJ1-1): KAGVTQTPRYLIKTRGQQVTLSCSPISGHRSVSWYQQTPGQGLQFLFEYFSETQRNKGNFPGRFSGRQFSNSRSEMNVSTLELGDSALYLCASSPGQALNTEAFFGQGTRLTVV.

The V gene is TRBV12-5, the J gene TRBJ2-5; D call uncertain. V lost 2 bases and J 2 bases, leaving 3 bases between the germline ends. The CDR3 is 12 amino acids. The germline gives CDR1 LGHNT, CDR2 FRNRAP. The CDR3 region has the DNA TGTGCTAGTGGTTTGCAGCAAGAGACCCAGTACTTC. Translation: CASGLQQETQYF.

The V call is TRBV15, the J call TRBJ2-5; D remains unclear. V was clipped by 8 bases and J by 6 bases, with 19 bases between them. Germline values: CDR1 LNHNV, CDR2 YYDKDF (reference sequence). The CDR3 consists of 14 residues. As DNA, the CDR3 is TGTGCCACCCGCAAGGAGATGGGTGGAAAGACCCAGTACTTC. Protein sequence: CATRKEMGGKTQYF. The complete variable domain, with remaining parts taken from reference TRBV15 and TRBJ2-5, reads DAMVIQNPRYQVTQFGKPVTLSCSQTLNHNVMYWYQQKSSQAPKLLFHYYDKDFNNEADTPDNFQSRRPNTSFCFLDIRSPGLGDTAMYLCATRKEMGGKTQYFGPGTRLLVL.

The chain is built from TRBV27 and TRBJ2-5; 9 bases are a match to TRBD2. Germline V gene lookup returns CDR1 MNHEY and CDR2 SMNVEV (reference sequence). V was clipped by 3 bases and J by 1 base; unmatched bases: 3. CDR3 size: 15 residues. The CDR3 coding sequence is TGTGCCAGCAGTTTGTTTAGCGGGAGCCAAGAGACCCAGTACTTC. This gives the protein CASSLFSGSQETQYF.

A note on this clone: Within the sample, other DNA sequences also encode this same CDR3. The genes are TRBV29-1 and TRBJ1-1; possible D gene TRBD1, 6 bases. The CDR3 has 11 residues. The germline V and J ends were trimmed by 6 bases and 3 bases, with 8 bases remaining between them. Germline V lookup: CDR1 SQVTM, CDR2 ANQGSEA. For the CDR3, the DNA is TGCAGCGTCTCAGGGGACACTGAAGCTTTCTTT. Amino acid sequence: CSVSGDTEAFF.

The chain combines TRBV6-5 with TRBJ2-7; D may be TRBD2 (6 bases). Germline V gene sequence: CDR1 MNHEY, CDR2 SVGAGI. The CDR3 spans 12 residues. V lost 6 bases, J lost 2 bases, and 8 bases lay in between. The CDR3 bases are TGTGCCAGCAGCTCGGGGGCCTACGAGCAGTACTTC. It yields the protein CASSSGAYEQYF.

V gene TRBV7-9 combines with J gene TRBJ1-4, with a possible D match to TRBD1 (6 bases). V lost 3 bases and J lost 5, with 10 bases in between. This CDR3 comprises 14 residues. Looked up from germline, CDR1 is SEHNR and CDR2 is FQNEAQ (reference sequence). CDR3 in amino acids: CASSLTGGNEKLFF. CDR3 in DNA: TGTGCCAGCAGCTTGACAGGTGGAAATGAAAAACTGTTTTTT.

The genes are TRBV6-5 and TRBJ2-1; TRBD2 agrees at 11 bases. The germline V gene encodes CDR1 MNHEY and CDR2 SVGAGI. V trimming: 6 bases; J trimming: 14 bases; junction bases outside the gene matches: 12. The CDR3 runs 14 residues. The CDR3 spells CASRTSGISSGEFF. In nucleotides, the CDR3 is TGTGCCAGCAGGACTAGCGGGATCAGTAGCGGGGAGTTCTTC.

The CDR3 protein is CASSLSTYGGSFRDTQYF. In nucleotides, the CDR3 is TGTGCCAGCAGCCTTAGTACTTATGGCGGGAGTTTCAGAGATACGCAGTATTTT. V is TRBV7-7 and J is TRBJ2-3, with TRBD2 matching 7 bases. Germline loops: CDR1 SSHAT, CDR2 FNYEAQ (reference sequence). Trimming cost V 5 bases and J 5 bases; bases outside gene matches: 19. The CDR3 length is 18 residues.

This clone was recorded once. The germline gene is not matched at one end of the junction; a read error may be the cause. The chain's CDR3 is CASCQTGLQETQYF. In nucleotides, the CDR3 is TGCGCCAGCTGCCAGACAGGGCTTCAAGAGACCCAGTACTTC. The chain couples TRBV4-1 to TRBJ2-5, with 7 bases lining up with TRBD1. This CDR3 is 14 amino acids long. Germline CDR1 reads MGHRA; CDR2 reads YSYEKL.

The chain has TRBV5-1 and TRBJ1-6; a possible D gene is TRBD1 (6 bases). CDR3 length: 13 amino acids. V gave up 5 bases and J gave up 5 bases, with 8 bases separating them. Germline assignment: CDR1 SGHRS and CDR2 YFSETQ. The DNA for the CDR3 is TGCGCCAGCAGGGACAGCAATAATTCACCCCTCCACTTT. It translates to CASRDSNNSPLHF.

V usage is TRBV6-1 and J usage is TRBJ1-2; D gene ambiguous. The V end lost 1 base, the J end lost 1 base, and 13 bases lay between the germline ends. Looked up from germline, CDR1 is MNHNS and CDR2 is SASEGT. This CDR3 comprises 16 residues. The CDR3 sequence: CASSEGSLHINYGYTF. The CDR3 nucleotides are TGTGCCAGCAGTGAAGGCAGTCTTCACATTAACTATGGCTACACCTTC.

The chain links TRBV7-2 to TRBJ1-5; tentative D call: TRBD1 (5 bases). CDR1 and CDR2 (germline): SGHTA, FQGNSA. Trimming pared 3 bases from V and 15 bases from J, leaving 24 bases between. CDR3 length: 15 residues. The CDR3 bases are TGTGCCAGCAGCTTCTGGTATGGGGACTTCCACTCAAGGCATTTT. It encodes CASSFWYGDFHSRHF.

The V and J genes are TRBV5-4 and TRBJ2-2; D is perhaps TRBD2 (6 bases). CDR3 length: 18 amino acids. Trimming left V 4 bases short and J 4 bases short, with 23 bases between. In germline, CDR1 is SGHNT, CDR2 YYREEE (reference sequence). The CDR3: CASSPRAVGGTGTGELFF. CDR3 nucleotide sequence: TGTGCCAGCAGCCCACGGGCGGTTGGCGGGACGGGCACCGGGGAGCTGTTTTTT.

This clone was counted once. The chain combines TRBV19 with TRBJ2-3; D gene uncertain. This CDR3 has 12 residues. Trimming shortened V by 6 bases and J by 3 bases, and 7 bases separated the two germline ends. Germline CDR1 LNHDA, CDR2 SQIVND (reference sequence). The CDR3 DNA follows: TGTGCCAGTAGCCCTTCGACAGATACGCAGTATTTT. Its protein product is CASSPSTDTQYF.

The genes are TRBV27 and TRBJ2-7, with 11 bases aligning to TRBD2. V shed 0 bases and J 2 bases; nucleotides not matched to a gene: 6. This CDR3 has 17 residues. Germline V gene data show CDR1 as MNHEY and CDR2 as SMNVEV (reference sequence). CDR3 amino acids: CASSLSGATSGAYEQYF. DNA of the CDR3: TGTGCCAGCAGTTTATCAGGAGCGACTAGCGGGGCCTACGAGCAGTACTTC.

V gene TRBV6-5 combines with J gene TRBJ2-7; D might be TRBD1 (5 bases). The V end lost 2 bases, the J end lost 3 bases, and 8 bases lay between the germline ends. Per the germline V gene, CDR1 is MNHEY and CDR2 is SVGAGI. CDR3 length: 13 amino acids. CDR3 coding DNA: TGTGCCAGCAGTTACAGACAGAACTACGAGCAGTACTTC. The encoded protein is CASSYRQNYEQYF.

The chain carries TRBV3-1 (or the pseudogene TRBV3-2) and TRBJ2-3, with a weak D call TRBD2 (5 bases). V gave up 4 bases and J gave up 4 bases, with 18 bases separating them. This CDR3 spans 16 amino acids. Looked up from germline, CDR1 is LGHDT and CDR2 is YNNKEL (reference sequence). Here the CDR3 reads CASSLTNSYKADTQYF. Here the CDR3 DNA reads TGTGCCAGCAGCCTGACTAACTCCTACAAGGCAGATACGCAGTATTTT.